Below, 27 T cell receptor beta chains from the same sample are listed, as sequenced in a study of blood T cell repertoires in COVID-19. Libraries were prepared by immunoSEQ multiplex PCR; TCRdb keeps only in-frame clonotypes and omits some of them. The sample has 200,000 to 250,000 clones; about 90% are singletons. Sequencing was performed on PBMCs or T cells enriched from blood (not recorded which). All receptors derive from a woman in her 30s who had been exposed to COVID-19.

This chain connects TRBV4-1 to TRBJ2-2; no firm D call. CDR1 and CDR2 from the germline V gene are MGHRA and YSYEKL. The CDR3 totals 15 residues. V shed 0 bases and J shed 0 bases, with 5 bases lying between them. The CDR3 sequence: CASSQERANTGELFF. The CDR3 DNA follows: TGCGCCAGCAGCCAAGAGCGAGCGAACACCGGGGAGCTGTTTTTT.

This chain joins TRBV4-2 and TRBJ1-6; 10 bases map to TRBD1. Per germline, CDR1 LGHNA and CDR2 YNFKEQ. V was clipped by 5 bases and J by 8 bases; unmatched bases: 12. This CDR3 is built from 17 residues. The CDR3 bases are TGTGCCAGCAGCGTCCAATCCTGGGGGACAGGGGATTCACCCCTCCACTTT. Translating gives CASSVQSWGTGDSPLHF.

This clone was recorded once. The CDR3 DNA reads TGTGCCAGCAGCCGCGGTACGCAGCAGTACGAGCAGTACTTC. Translation gives CASSRGTQQYEQYF. The rearrangement links TRBV5-4 to TRBJ2-7; D not resolved. CDR1 SGHNT and CDR2 YYREEE come from the germline V gene (reference sequence). The V and J ends lost 4 bases and 4 bases respectively, with 15 bases between them. This CDR3 spans 14 amino acids.

This chain connects TRBV5-1 to TRBJ1-1; 8 bases fit TRBD1. Losses at the gene ends were 4 bases for V and 0 bases for J; bases not matched to a gene: 8. CDR1 and CDR2 (germline): SGHRS, YFSETQ. The CDR3 consists of 16 residues. The CDR3 here is CASSKLTGVMNTEAFF. The CDR3 region has the DNA TGCGCCAGCAGCAAATTGACAGGGGTCATGAACACTGAAGCTTTCTTT. Full variable domain (outside the CDR3, taken from reference TRBV5-1 and TRBJ1-1): KAGVTQTPRYLIKTRGQQVTLSCSPISGHRSVSWYQQTPGQGLQFLFEYFSETQRNKGNFPGRFSGRQFSNSRSEMNVSTLELGDSALYLCASSKLTGVMNTEAFFGQGTRLTVV.

The chain joins TRBV30 to TRBJ2-7, with 8 positions matching TRBD2. This CDR3 has 15 residues. The germline V gene encodes CDR1 GTSNPN and CDR2 SVGIG (reference sequence). The V gene end was trimmed by 0 bases and the J gene end by 0 bases; junction bases not matched to a gene: 4. For the CDR3, the DNA is TGTGCCTGGAGTGTACACAGCGGGGGCTCCTACGAGCAGTACTTC. Protein sequence: CAWSVHSGGSYEQYF.

V gene TRBV9 combines with J gene TRBJ2-1, with 9 bases fitting TRBD2. Germline CDR1 is SGDLS and CDR2 is YYNGEE. V shed 0 bases and J 3 bases; nucleotides not matched to a gene: 10. The CDR3 consists of 18 residues. The CDR3 protein is CASSVAHSLAGSYNEQFF. CDR3 DNA: TGTGCCAGCAGCGTAGCCCATTCCCTAGCGGGGAGCTACAATGAGCAGTTCTTC.

V and J are TRBV18 and TRBJ1-4; D may be TRBD1 (6 bases). The CDR3 contains 15 residues. Germline V gives CDR1 KGHSH, CDR2 LQKENI. Trimming took off 5 bases at V and 8 bases at J, with 18 bases between the two ends. This CDR3 is CASSANRVKEEKLFF. CDR3 DNA: TGTGCCAGCTCAGCAAACAGGGTAAAGGAGGAAAAACTGTTTTTT. The entire variable domain, with the rest obtained from reference TRBV18 and TRBJ1-4, is as follows: NAGVMQNPRHLVRRRGQEARLRCSPMKGHSHVYWYRQLPEEGLKFMVYLQKENIIDESGMPKERFSAEFPKEGPSILRIQQVVRGDSAAYFCASSANRVKEEKLFFGSGTQLSVL.

This clone was picked up one time. This rearrangement joins TRBV20-1 to TRBJ2-2; 12 bases are shared with TRBD2. V dropped 3 bases and J dropped 3; count of bases not matched to a gene: 14. Germline CDR1 is DFQATT and CDR2 is SNEGSKA (reference sequence). The CDR3 totals 19 residues. CDR3 sequence: CSASKAGLAGTKDTGELFF. The DNA for the CDR3 is TGCAGTGCTAGTAAGGCTGGACTAGCGGGAACAAAAGACACCGGGGAGCTGTTTTTT.

This clone appeared once. CDR3 nucleotides: TGTGCCAGCAGCCGTACGAAAACCCTAGCGGGACCGCAAGAGACCCAGTACTTC. This gives the protein CASSRTKTLAGPQETQYF. The chain recombines TRBV7-9 with TRBJ2-5; 9 bases fit TRBD2. The length of the CDR3 is 18 residues. Losses at the gene ends were 5 bases for V and 2 bases for J; bases not matched to a gene: 15. Germline V gives CDR1 SEHNR, CDR2 FQNEAQ (reference sequence).

This sequence joins TRBV14 and TRBJ2-1; 13 bases fit TRBD2. CDR3 length: 17 residues. J was trimmed by 8 bases and V by 5 bases; bases with no gene match: 12. Germline V CDR1 and CDR2: SGHDN, FVKESK. The CDR3 coding sequence is TGTGCCAGCAGCAGACTATTGGGACTAGCGGGAAAGGATGAGCAGTTCTTC. It yields the protein CASSRLLGLAGKDEQFF. Full variable domain (rest looked up from reference TRBV14 and TRBJ2-1): EAGVTQFPSHSVIEKGQTVTLRCDPISGHDNLYWYRRVMGKEIKFLLHFVKESKQDESGMPNNRFLAERTGGTYSTLKVQPAELEDSGVYFCASSRLLGLAGKDEQFFGPGTRLTVL.

Only one count was recorded for this clone. The rearrangement joins TRBV5-1 to TRBJ2-5, with TRBD2 matching 10 bases. With V trimmed by 4 bases and J by 1 base, 7 bases remained unmatched. This CDR3 has 16 amino acids. Germline assignment: CDR1 SGHRS and CDR2 YFSETQ. The CDR3 sequence: CASSGVAGGFQETQYF. Written as DNA, the CDR3 is TGCGCCAGCAGCGGGGTAGCGGGAGGATTCCAAGAGACCCAGTACTTC.

V is TRBV28 and J is TRBJ1-5; no clear D gene. The CDR3 has 13 amino acids. V was clipped by 1 base and J by 5 bases, with 6 bases between them. CDR1 MDHEN and CDR2 SYDVKM come from the germline V gene. CDR3 protein: CASSLFRHQPQHF. As DNA, the CDR3 is TGTGCCAGCAGTTTATTCCGTCATCAGCCCCAGCATTTT.

The chain joins TRBV7-9 to TRBJ2-1; 7 bases agree with TRBD2. From germline, CDR1 is SEHNR and CDR2 FQNEAQ (reference sequence). This CDR3 spans 15 amino acids. Germline trimming cut 3 bases from V and 5 bases from J; bases unmatched to any gene: 7. Written as DNA, the CDR3 is TGTGCCAGCAGCTTCGCGGGAGAAGGGCACAATGAGCAGTTCTTC. This translates into CASSFAGEGHNEQFF. Combining the CDR3 with reference TRBV7-9 and TRBJ2-1 gives the whole variable domain DTGVSQNPRHKITKRGQNVTFRCDPISEHNRLYWYRQTLGQGPEFLTYFQNEAQLEKSRLLSDRFSAERPKGSFSTLEIQRTEQGDSAMYLCASSFAGEGHNEQFFGPGTRLTVL.

The CDR3 DNA sequence: TGTGCCAGCAGCTTAGCGTCCAGGGCCAACACCGGGGAGCTGTTTTTT. Translated, it gives CASSLASRANTGELFF. V and J are TRBV7-9 and TRBJ2-2; TRBD1 is a possible D gene (5 bases). CDR3 length: 16 residues. Germline lookup yields CDR1 SEHNR and CDR2 FQNEAQ (reference sequence). Trimming removed 0 bases from V and 2 bases from J, with 10 bases in between. Together with reference TRBV7-9 and TRBJ2-2, the CDR3 gives the full variable domain: DTGVSQNPRHKITKRGQNVTFRCDPISEHNRLYWYRQTLGQGPEFLTYFQNEAQLEKSRLLSDRFSAERPKGSFSTLEIQRTEQGDSAMYLCASSLASRANTGELFFGEGSRLTVL.

The gene calls are TRBV5-5 and TRBJ2-7, with 7 bases lining up with TRBD1. Germline CDR1 SGHKS, CDR2 YYEKEE (reference sequence). CDR3 length: 15 amino acids. With V trimmed by 0 bases and J by 0 bases, 3 bases remained unmatched. CDR3 nucleotides: TGTGCCAGCAGCTTGGTCCGACAGGGCTCCTACGAGCAGTACTTC. It yields the protein CASSLVRQGSYEQYF.

This chain links TRBV5-1 with TRBJ2-5; TRBD1 agrees at 7 bases. V dropped 1 base and J dropped 5; count of bases not matched to a gene: 14. CDR3 length equals 17 residues. CDR1 and CDR2 from the germline V gene are SGHRS and YFSETQ. CDR3: CASSLPDRQTGSETQYF. DNA for the CDR3: TGCGCCAGCAGCTTGCCGGACAGGCAGACAGGATCTGAGACCCAGTACTTC.

This rearrangement joins TRBV5-4 to TRBJ2-7, with D perhaps matching TRBD1 (5 bases). Deletions cut 2 bases from V and 6 bases from J, with 12 bases between. Germline values: CDR1 SGHNT, CDR2 YYREEE (reference sequence). This CDR3 has 13 residues. The DNA of the CDR3 is TGTGCCAGCAGCTTTACAGGAAATTCCGAGCAGTACTTC. Amino acids: CASSFTGNSEQYF.

The V and J genes are TRBV15 and TRBJ1-5, with D perhaps TRBD1 (6 bases). CDR1 and CDR2 (germline): LNHNV, YYDKDF (reference sequence). The CDR3 is 14 residues long. Trimming left V 3 bases short and J 2 bases short, with 8 bases between. This CDR3 is CATSSRQGNQPQHF. The CDR3 DNA is TGTGCCACCAGCAGCCGACAGGGCAATCAGCCCCAGCATTTT.

V and J are TRBV28 and TRBJ1-2; 9 bases are a match to TRBD1. Germline CDR1 reads MDHEN; CDR2 reads SYDVKM. The CDR3 runs to 14 residues. V dropped 6 bases and J dropped 2; count of bases not matched to a gene: 4. The CDR3 DNA reads as TGTGCCAGCAGCTGGGACAGGGCGAACTATGGCTACACCTTC. This encodes CASSWDRANYGYTF.

The genes are TRBV12-3 or TRBV12-4 and TRBJ2-2; no definite D call. Trimming took 8 bases from V and 6 from J, leaving 7 bases between them. The CDR3 length is 11 residues. In nucleotides, the CDR3 is TGTGCCAGCCCCGGAGCCGGGGAGCTGTTTTTT. As protein: CASPGAGELFF.

The CDR3 loop reads CASDGTGTTEAFF. The DNA for the CDR3 is TGTGCCAGTGACGGGACAGGGACCACTGAAGCTTTCTTT. The V call is TRBV19, the J call TRBJ1-1, with TRBD1 identical over 9 bases. The CDR3 totals 13 residues. Germline lookup yields CDR1 LNHDA and CDR2 SQIVND (reference sequence). The trim removed 8 bases at V and 4 bases at J, leaving 5 bases unmatched.

This sequence joins TRBV9 and TRBJ1-2; D is perhaps TRBD1 (6 bases). Germline V lookup: CDR1 SGDLS, CDR2 YYNGEE. The length of the CDR3 is 16 residues. Trimming stripped 0 bases from V and 1 base from J, with 13 bases between. CDR3: CASSVGPGAINYGYTF. The CDR3 bases are TGTGCCAGCAGCGTAGGGCCAGGGGCCATTAACTATGGCTACACCTTC.

This clone was recorded a few times. V and J are TRBV6-2 or TRBV6-3 and TRBJ2-1, with 8 bases lining up with TRBD2. The germline V gene has CDR1 MNHEY and CDR2 SVGEGT. This CDR3 has 14 amino acids. Unmatched junction bases numbered 5, after V lost 4 bases and J lost 6 bases. CDR3 DNA sequence: TGTGCCAGCAGTTTAGTGCGGGAGGCCAATGAGCAGTTCTTC. Residues: CASSLVREANEQFF.

This chain uses TRBV19 with TRBJ2-3; 11 nucleotides agree with TRBD2. After removal of 5 bases from V and 0 bases from J, the junction contained 4 bases not matched to a gene. The CDR3 runs to 16 residues. The germline CDR1 and CDR2 sequences are LNHDA and SQIVND (reference sequence). CDR3 sequence reads: CASSSGLAGSTDTQYF. The CDR3 nucleotides are TGTGCCAGTAGTTCCGGACTAGCGGGTAGCACAGATACGCAGTATTTT.

This clone was seen just once. The chain couples TRBV9 to TRBJ2-7; D is unresolved. The germline gives CDR1 SGDLS, CDR2 YYNGEE. Trimming shortened V by 3 bases and J by 6 bases, and 10 bases separated the two germline ends. There are 12 residues in the CDR3. CDR3 coding DNA: TGTGCCAGCAGCGGCTACTCGGGCGAGCAGTACTTC. Translation gives CASSGYSGEQYF.

V usage is TRBV19 and J usage is TRBJ1-5; no clear D. CDR1 is LNHDA and CDR2 is SQIVND in the germline V gene (reference sequence). Trimming took off 1 base at V and 4 bases at J, with 8 bases between the two ends. The CDR3 is 14 residues long. In nucleotides, the CDR3 is TGTGCCAGTAGTATAGCGGCGGGAAATCAGCCCCAGCATTTT. Its translation: CASSIAAGNQPQHF.

The V call is TRBV2, the J call TRBJ1-5; D might be TRBD1 (6 bases). CDR1 and CDR2 (germline): SNHLY, FYNNEI. V lost 1 base to trimming and J lost 9 bases, with 13 bases between them. The CDR3 is 14 residues long. This CDR3 reads CASSEGGRGTPQHF. For the CDR3, the DNA is TGTGCCAGCAGTGAAGGCGGCAGGGGAACGCCCCAGCATTTT.